This T cell receptor beta chain was profiled in a study of blood T cell repertoires in COVID-19. Overall study context: The origin of the acute and convalescent COVID-19 samples was the United States, Italy and Spain. The cDNA or gDNA used as material had been derived from T cells, B-cell-depleted T cells, or PBMCs.

The CDR3 spans 12 residues. Germline assignment: CDR1 SGHTA and CDR2 FQGNSA. V lost 6 bases and J lost 6, with 10 bases in between. Produced via immunoSEQ multiplex PCR; TCRdb's table is partial and in-frame only. In the table there are roughly 24,000 clones, around four fifths of which are singletons. The chain recombines TRBV7-2 with TRBJ2-3; no clear D gene. The receptor was isolated from a man of 80 years or more with active or convalescent COVID-19. Sequenced input: peripheral blood. CDR3 nucleotide sequence: TGTGCCAGCAGTCTAGTGTTCGATACGCAGTATTTT. Translation: CASSLVFDTQYF.